This TCR beta chain was observed in a study of blood T cell repertoires in COVID-19. Some clones are missing from TCRdb's copy, which holds only in-frame ones; the method was immunoSEQ multiplex PCR. The sample has fewer than 300,000 clones, approximately 88% seen once. V lost 1 base and J lost 5; bases outside the gene matches: 10. CDR1 is WSHSY, CDR2 SAAADI, per germline. This CDR3 is built from 17 residues. This TCR came from a woman in her twenties or thirties with acute or convalescent COVID-19. The chain combines TRBV10-2 with TRBJ2-2; 7 bases are shared with TRBD1. Sequencing input: peripheral blood. The CDR3 reads CASSEWRQGWVTGELFF. In nucleotides, the CDR3 is TGCGCCAGCAGTGAGTGGAGACAGGGCTGGGTAACCGGGGAGCTGTTTTTT.